These T cell receptor beta chains were read from a single sample in a study of beta chain features in type 1 diabetes. This table comes from immunoSEQ multiplex PCR, and its TCRdb copy is limited to in-frame clones, with some not included. The data contain 600,000 to 700,000 clones, 9.5% to 15% of them seen just once; the ten biggest clones take up more than 0.095%. Sequenced sample: naive CD4+ T cells from blood. Source of these receptors: a man aged 30 to 39 with type 1 diabetes. CDR3s include the opening cysteine and the closing phenylalanine or tryptophan.

V	J	CDR3
TRBV6-5	TRBJ2-7	CASSSLAGSSYEQYF
TRBV6-5	TRBJ2-5	CASSYLPQETQYF
TRBV7-9	TRBJ1-2	CASSQDGGTGYTF
TRBV28	TRBJ2-7	CASRTSGGVYEQYF
TRBV7-2	TRBJ1-1	CASSLGQEVSEAFF
TRBV4-3	TRBJ1-2	CASSQDDRGDYGYTF
TRBV7-3	TRBJ1-1	CASSLVPGSRSQAFF
TRBV10-2	TRBJ2-3	CASSDGQGNADTQYF
TRBV18	TRBJ1-5	CASSPEAGGNQPQHF
TRBV7-2	TRBJ1-5	CASSLSGQPAQPQHF
TRBV7-9	TRBJ2-2	CASSSGAQNTGELFF
TRBV29-1	TRBJ2-5	CSVGPGGQETQYF
TRBV5-1	TRBJ2-5	CASSLGRGQETQYF
TRBV25-1	TRBJ1-5	CASSQSGTGNQPQHF
TRBV7-6	TRBJ2-3	CASSLAPAGGNTDTQYF
TRBV7-9	TRBJ2-2	CASSPIGGLGTGELFF
TRBV6-5	TRBJ1-5	CASSYSLSYGQPQHF
TRBV6-5	TRBJ1-2	CASSWGGYGYTF
TRBV7-2	TRBJ2-3	CASSLSYRAGGQGNTQYF
TRBV9	TRBJ2-7	CASSAASGPEYEQYF
TRBV23-1	TRBJ2-4	CASSQPASGGCQNIQYF
TRBV18	TRBJ2-2	CASSPPGVNTGELFF
TRBV19	TRBJ2-1	CASSMARDLYNEQFF
TRBV5-8	TRBJ2-5	CASSQAAATQETQYF
TRBV10-3	TRBJ1-2	CAISEIWGNYGYTF
TRBV5-4	NA	CASSFVDSHYEQYF
TRBV6-5	TRBJ1-6	CASSPGPPSLSALHF
TRBV7-7	TRBJ1-5	CASSLDVHQPQHF
TRBV6-6	TRBJ2-7	CASTRLAGGSSYEQYF
TRBV29-1	TRBJ1-5	CSVRQGDQPQHF
TRBV4-3	TRBJ2-5	CASSRGQEVETQYF
TRBV7-3	TRBJ2-7	CASSASGAWDEQYF
TRBV6-1	TRBJ2-3	CASSGGLAELTDTQYF
TRBV30	TRBJ1-4	CAWSVRASGREKLFF
TRBV29-1	TRBJ2-3	CSTSRLAGEDTQYF
TRBV2	TRBJ2-3	CASGGRDTQYF
TRBV4-2	TRBJ2-4	CVSSQDWITPQYF
TRBV7-8	TRBJ2-1	CASSLKTRRGSYEQFF
TRBV30	TRBJ1-5	CAWSFPTGVGQPQHF
TRBV29-1	TRBJ2-1	CSVVPRGGPSSYNEQFF
TRBV5-4	TRBJ1-1	CASSQEGAGTEAFF
TRBV11-2	TRBJ2-7	CASSLALDSYEQYF
TRBV11-3	TRBJ2-1	CASSSGGRSEQFF
TRBV30	TRBJ2-5	CAWDWGAGETQYF
TRBV14	TRBJ1-3	CASSQGAQIGNTIYF
TRBV27	TRBJ2-1	CASSLYGSEQFF
TRBV18	TRBJ2-7	CASSPGVSSYEQYF
TRBV14	TRBJ1-1	CASSPTGNTEAFF
TRBV5-1	TRBJ2-3	CASSLEGGQASTDTQYF
TRBV7-9	TRBJ2-2	CASSITRWNTGELFF
TRBV30	TRBJ2-2	CAWRRGLDTGELFF
TRBV2	TRBJ2-1	CASSWTVEQFF
TRBV5-6	TRBJ1-6	CASSLDRTALSPLHF
TRBV6-1	TRBJ1-2	CASGPGQGGSYTF
TRBV9	TRBJ2-1	CASSAHGQGTYNEQFF